This is a list of T cell receptor beta chains from one sample in a study of vaccination effects on CD4 cells after COVID-19. Some clones are missing from TCRdb's copy, which holds only in-frame ones; the method was immunoSEQ multiplex PCR. The sample consists of tens of thousands of clones, around 76% of them appearing once. Their antigens remain unidentified. Sequences were derived from CD4+ T cells from PBMCs cultured with HCoV-NL63 spike peptides, sampled before COVID-19 vaccination. The receptors here all came from a human donor who received a COVID-19 vaccine. Both conserved end residues are part of each CDR3. D genes are given only for firm matches. Size is omitted from some rows. Given values are once, few, many or a class for expanded clones.

J gene,clone size,D gene,V gene,CDR3 DNA,CDR3 protein
TRBJ2-2,NA,NA,TRBV5-1,TGCGCCAGCAGCTTTGAGGGGACGCCGAACACCGGGGAGCTGTTTTTT,CASSFEGTPNTGELFF
TRBJ2-2,NA,TRBD1,TRBV24-1,TGTGCCACCAGTGATCAGACAGGGCCCACCGGGGAGCTGTTTTTT,CATSDQTGPTGELFF
TRBJ2-3,NA,TRBD1,TRBV11-3,TGTGCCAGCAGCCCACAGGGGGCGGGAACGCAGTATTTT,CASSPQGAGTQYF
TRBJ2-5,NA,NA,TRBV9,TGTGCCAGCAGCGTAGCTGCCGGGGCGCAAGAGACCCAGTACTTC,CASSVAAGAQETQYF
TRBJ2-1,once,TRBD2,TRBV5-8,TGTGCCAGCCCCCGGATAGCGGGGGTTTACTCCTACAATGAGCAGTTCTTC,CASPRIAGVYSYNEQFF
TRBJ2-3,NA,TRBD2,TRBV6-5,TGTGCCAGCAGACTAGCGGGGGGCCGCACAGATACGCAGTATTTT,CASRLAGGRTDTQYF
TRBJ1-5,NA,NA,TRBV7-9,TGTGCCAGCAGCTTAGGTGGGGGGGGAAGAGGCAATCAGCCCCAGCATTTT,CASSLGGGGRGNQPQHF
TRBJ1-1,NA,NA,TRBV18,TGTGCCAGCTCACCGGACCTCCAGAACACTGAAGCTTTCTTT,CASSPDLQNTEAFF
TRBJ1-1,few,TRBD1,TRBV19,TGTGCCAGTAGTATTCAGGGGGCGTCTTTGAACACTGAAGCTTTCTTT,CASSIQGASLNTEAFF
TRBJ1-3,few,TRBD1,TRBV7-9,TGTGCCAGCAGCTTAGGGACAGGCCCCCCAGGAAACACCATATATTTT,CASSLGTGPPGNTIYF
TRBJ2-3,NA,NA,TRBV5-4,TGTGCCAGCAGCCTGGAGGTGGGGGGTGGCACAGATACGCAGTATTTT,CASSLEVGGGTDTQYF
TRBJ2-3,NA,NA,TRBV15,TGTGCCACCAGCCCCAAGAAGGGGGGTCGCACAGATACGCAGTATTTT,CATSPKKGGRTDTQYF
TRBJ1-5,few,TRBD1,TRBV2,TGTGCCAGCGTTGACAGGGGTGGGCAGCCCCAGCATTTT,CASVDRGGQPQHF
TRBJ2-1,NA,NA,TRBV7-2,TGTGCCAGCAGCTTGAAGACTTCTAACAATGAGCAGTTCTTC,CASSLKTSNNEQFF
TRBJ1-5,NA,NA,TRBV5-1,TGCGCCAGCAGCCCAGGGGAGAGTGGGAATCAGCCCCAGCATTTT,CASSPGESGNQPQHF
TRBJ1-5,NA,TRBD1,TRBV5-1,TGCGCCAGCAGCTTTACAGGGGAGGGTCAGCCCCAGCATTTT,CASSFTGEGQPQHF
TRBJ1-1,NA,NA,TRBV10-3,TGTGCCATCAGTGAGTCGGCGGCGGGAACTGAAGCTTTCTTT,CAISESAAGTEAFF
TRBJ2-1,NA,TRBD1,TRBV7-2,TGTGCCAGCAGCCTCGGGACAGGGCGAAATGAGCAGTTCTTC,CASSLGTGRNEQFF
TRBJ1-3,once,NA,TRBV6-5,TGTGCCAGCATCGACCCCGGAAACACCATATATTTT,CASIDPGNTIYF
TRBJ1-2,once,NA,TRBV9,TGTGCCAGCAGCGTAGTCCCAACAGGGACCACCAGGAAGACTAACTATGGCTACACCTTC,CASSVVPTGTTRKTNYGYTF
TRBJ2-5,NA,NA,TRBV6-1,TGTGCCAGCAGTGAGATAGACGAGACCCAGTACTTC,CASSEIDETQYF
TRBJ2-3,NA,NA,TRBV6-1,TGTGCCAGCAGTGAAGGGAATTCCCCAGATACGCAGTATTTT,CASSEGNSPDTQYF
TRBJ2-6,NA,NA,TRBV4-1,TGCGCCAGCAGGCAAGACTGGGGGTCTGTCCCTGGGGCCAACGTCCTGACTTTC,CASRQDWGSVPGANVLTF